This is a list of T cell receptor beta chains from one sample in a study of beta chain features in type 1 diabetes. The table came from immunoSEQ multiplex PCR; TCRdb's copy has only in-frame clones and leaves some out. The sample lists roughly 450,000 clones, approximately 13% occurring once. Sequencing was carried out using naive CD4+ T cells from blood. The receptors here all came from a man under 40 in good health. CDR3s include the opening cysteine and the closing phenylalanine or tryptophan. A D gene is named only where the DNA matches it firmly.

>.|TRBV7-9
CASSVAQPFGGETQYF
>.|TRBV7-2
CASSLGREQPQHF
>.|TRBV9
CASSAPGGGNIQYF
>TRBD1|TRBV6-5
CASCRDREGTDTQYF
>.|TRBV5-1
CASSLSGVQETQYF
>.|TRBV7-2
CASSSYQANQETQYF
>TRBD1|TRBV7-9
CASSSSNRGQYF
>TRBD2|TRBV11-2
CASGGGSRYNEQFF
>.|TRBV7-2
CASSRGGTETQYF
>.|TRBV15
CATSRDPQETQYF
>.|TRBV5-1
CASSPRTSGLGETQYF
>TRBD2|TRBV7-2
CASSPFLAGVETQYF
>.|TRBV30
CAWSGTLGETQYF
>TRBD1|TRBV5-1
CASSPRGTGSYNEQFF
>TRBD2|TRBV4-3
CASSQGWASGYNEQFF
>.|TRBV29-1
CSVEGLGQPKETQYF
>.|TRBV25-1
CASLGLGFLVQYF
>TRBD2|TRBV6-5
CASSYPGRDEQFF
>.|TRBV9
CASSVGPRMYPGELFF
>.|TRBV7-9
CASSRTMSTDTQYF
>.|TRBV19
CASSPRALSQGTDTQYF
>TRBD1|TRBV25-1
CASSRTGTNYGYTF
>.|TRBV7-9
CASSLELGVKNIQYF
>.|TRBV30
CAWSGGGSGANVLTF
>.|TRBV5-1
CASSLRTSTNEQFF
>.|TRBV9
CASSVAGYGELFF
>.|TRBV9
CASSGRYNEQFF
>.|TRBV9
CASSTRSGDNSDTQYF
>.|TRBV6-5
CASSYSVEGGEQYF
>.|TRBV13
CASSHNTGELFF
>TRBD2|TRBV29-1
CSGELAGGDNEQFF
>.|TRBV10-3
CATKRTTGKDLDTQYF
>TRBD2|TRBV30
CAWTSGNHDEQFF
>.|TRBV7-2
CASSLVQGSNYGYTF
>TRBD2|TRBV5-4
CASSGPSGGASDTQYF